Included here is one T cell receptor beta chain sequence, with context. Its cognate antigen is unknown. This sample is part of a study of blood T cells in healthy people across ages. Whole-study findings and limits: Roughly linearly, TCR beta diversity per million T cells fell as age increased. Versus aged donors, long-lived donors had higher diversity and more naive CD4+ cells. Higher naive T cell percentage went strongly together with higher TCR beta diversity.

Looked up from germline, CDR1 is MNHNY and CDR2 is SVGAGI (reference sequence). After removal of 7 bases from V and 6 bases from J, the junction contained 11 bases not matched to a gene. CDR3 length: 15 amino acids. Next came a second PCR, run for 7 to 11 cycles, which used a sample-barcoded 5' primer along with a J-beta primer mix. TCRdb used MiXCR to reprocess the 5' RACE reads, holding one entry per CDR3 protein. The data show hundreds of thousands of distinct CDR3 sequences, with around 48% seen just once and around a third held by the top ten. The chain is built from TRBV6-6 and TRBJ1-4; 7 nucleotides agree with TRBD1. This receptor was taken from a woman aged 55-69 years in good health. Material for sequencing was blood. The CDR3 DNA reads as TGTGCCAGCACTAACCCGGACAGGTTCGATGAAAAACTGTTTTTT. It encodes CASTNPDRFDEKLFF.